This T cell receptor beta chain was sequenced in a study of response to subunit inactivated influenza vaccine. The CDR3 covers 11 residues. The ends were cut back, 4 bases at V and 2 bases at J, with 5 bases in the middle. Germline V gene sequence: CDR1 DFQATT, CDR2 SNEGSKA (reference sequence). TCRdb fed the RT-PCR reads into MiXCR, producing one record per CDR3 protein. Among about 700,000 distinct CDR3 sequences, around 14% were seen once, and the ten largest hold 5.5% to 7%. In this sample, this clonotype turned up a few times. This chain links TRBV20-1 with TRBJ2-5; D call uncertain. The sequencing used PBMCs from blood, collected less than 15 days before vaccination. The receptor was derived from a man aged 50-60 years who received an inactivated influenza vaccine. Here the CDR3 reads CSAIIQETQYF. The DNA of the CDR3 is TGCAGTGCTATCATACAAGAGACCCAGTACTTC.